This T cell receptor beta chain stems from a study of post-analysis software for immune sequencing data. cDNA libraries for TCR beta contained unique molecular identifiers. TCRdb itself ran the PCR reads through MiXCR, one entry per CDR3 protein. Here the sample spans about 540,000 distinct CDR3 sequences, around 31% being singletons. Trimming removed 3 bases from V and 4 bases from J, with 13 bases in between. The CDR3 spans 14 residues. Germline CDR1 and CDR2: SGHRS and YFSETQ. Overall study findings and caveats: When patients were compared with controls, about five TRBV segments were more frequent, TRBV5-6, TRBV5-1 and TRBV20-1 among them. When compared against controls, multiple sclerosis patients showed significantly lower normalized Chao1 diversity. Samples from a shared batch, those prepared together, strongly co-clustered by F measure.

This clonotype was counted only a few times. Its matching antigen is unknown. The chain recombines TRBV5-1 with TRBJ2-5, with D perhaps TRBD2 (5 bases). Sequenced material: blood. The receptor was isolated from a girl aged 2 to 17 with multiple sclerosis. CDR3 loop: CASSSGHGGETQYF. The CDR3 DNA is TGCGCCAGCAGCTCAGGCCATGGAGGAGAGACCCAGTACTTC.